This T cell receptor (beta chain) was identified during a study of blood T cell repertoires in COVID-19. As for the study in general: PBMCs, B-cell-depleted T cells, or T cells were the source of the cDNA or gDNA that made up the material.

Assay: immunoSEQ multiplex PCR; the TCRdb copy retains only in-frame clones and omits some. The sample includes about 46,000 clones, approximately 90% of them seen just once. Germline CDR1 and CDR2: LNHDA and SQIVND (reference sequence). The CDR3 has 15 residues. V dropped 6 bases and J dropped 1; count of bases not matched to a gene: 7. Clinical history reported by participants formed the basis on which cohorts were assigned. For recovered donors of Cohort 3, there were two negative PCRs, clearance, or symptom resolution. This sequence originates from a woman in her forties or fifties who had recovered from COVID-19. The chain links TRBV19 to TRBJ1-1, with 8 bases lining up with TRBD1. The material sequenced was PBMCs or T cells enriched from blood (not recorded which). CDR3 amino acids: CASRGPDRGNTEAFF. In DNA, the CDR3 is TGTGCCAGTAGAGGACCCGACAGGGGGAACACTGAAGCTTTCTTT.